Described below is a single T cell receptor beta chain sequence and its context. Antigen specificity is unknown. Donors counted as nominally healthy when sampled, yet unrecorded immune exposures were likely. This specimen comes from a study of cytomegalovirus exposure and HLA in healthy donors. With 60 Vbeta and 13 Jbeta primers, the PCR was carried out. The data were produced by immunoSEQ multiplex PCR, yet TCRdb's version contains in-frame clones alone and is incomplete. The data contain some 170,000 clones, approximately 80% of them singletons. Study conclusions and caveats: No immune exposure information besides CMV serostatus was available. A later analysis showed HLA-associated TCR beta chains outstripping equally common others in clonal expansion. The authors later found most CMV-associated TCR beta chains appeared HLA-restricted.

J gave up 7 bases and V 4 bases, and 12 bases lay outside the gene matches. Germline V CDR1 and CDR2: SGHRS, YFSETQ. This CDR3 is 16 amino acids long. The chain joins TRBV5-1 to TRBJ2-3, with 10 nucleotides matching TRBD1. The sequencing input was PBMCs. The TCR sequence derives from a man aged 35 to 55 in good health and CMV-seronegative. CDR3 in DNA: TGCGCCAGCAGCACGATGACAGGGGGCGCTGGGAATACGCAGTATTTT. The encoded protein is CASSTMTGGAGNTQYF.